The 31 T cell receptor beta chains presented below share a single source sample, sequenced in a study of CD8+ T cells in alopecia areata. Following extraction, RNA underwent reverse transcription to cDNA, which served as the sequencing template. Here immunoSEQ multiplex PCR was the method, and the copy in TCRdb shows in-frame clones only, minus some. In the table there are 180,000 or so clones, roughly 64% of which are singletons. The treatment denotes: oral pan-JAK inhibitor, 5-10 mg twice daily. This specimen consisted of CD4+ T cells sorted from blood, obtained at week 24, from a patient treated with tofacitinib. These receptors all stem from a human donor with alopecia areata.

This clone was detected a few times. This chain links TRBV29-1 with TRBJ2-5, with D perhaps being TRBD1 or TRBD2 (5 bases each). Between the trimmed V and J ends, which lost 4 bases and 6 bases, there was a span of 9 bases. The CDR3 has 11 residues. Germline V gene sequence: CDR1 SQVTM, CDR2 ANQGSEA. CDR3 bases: TGCAGCGTTGGAGGGGATCAGACCCAGTACTTC. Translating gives CSVGGDQTQYF.

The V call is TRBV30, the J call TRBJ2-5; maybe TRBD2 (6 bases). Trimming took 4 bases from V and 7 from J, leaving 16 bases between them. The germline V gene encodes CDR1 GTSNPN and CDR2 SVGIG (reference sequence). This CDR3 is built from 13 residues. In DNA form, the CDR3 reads TGTGCCTGGACGGGAGCGGCGTCCTTGACCCAGTACTTC. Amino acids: CAWTGAASLTQYF.

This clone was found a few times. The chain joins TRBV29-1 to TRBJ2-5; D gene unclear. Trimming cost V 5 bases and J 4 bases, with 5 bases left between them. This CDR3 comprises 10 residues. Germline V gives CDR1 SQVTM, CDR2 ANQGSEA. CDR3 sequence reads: CSVNSETQYF. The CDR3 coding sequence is TGCAGCGTTAATTCAGAGACCCAGTACTTC.

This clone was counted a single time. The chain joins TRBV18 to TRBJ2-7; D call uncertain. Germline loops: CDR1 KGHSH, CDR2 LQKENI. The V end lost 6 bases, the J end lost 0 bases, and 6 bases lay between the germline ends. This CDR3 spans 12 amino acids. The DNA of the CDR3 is TGTGCCAGCTCGACAAGCTCCTACGAGCAGTACTTC. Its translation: CASSTSSYEQYF.

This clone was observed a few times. The CDR3 DNA is TGTGCCGCCGGTCCCGGGCAGGGTAATCAGCCCCAGCATTTT. Translation gives CAAGPGQGNQPQHF. The chain has TRBV30 and TRBJ1-5; a weak D match, TRBD1 (5 bases). The CDR3 loop spans 14 amino acids. V lost 8 bases, J lost 4 bases, and 18 bases lay in between. Germline V CDR1 and CDR2: GTSNPN, SVGIG (reference sequence).

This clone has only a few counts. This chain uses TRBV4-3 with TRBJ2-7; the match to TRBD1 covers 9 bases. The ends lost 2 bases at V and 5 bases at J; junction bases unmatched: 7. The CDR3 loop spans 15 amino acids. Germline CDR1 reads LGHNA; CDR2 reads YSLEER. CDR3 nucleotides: TGCGCCAGCAGCCAAAACAGGGGGCGCTGGAACGAGCAGTACTTC. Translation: CASSQNRGRWNEQYF.

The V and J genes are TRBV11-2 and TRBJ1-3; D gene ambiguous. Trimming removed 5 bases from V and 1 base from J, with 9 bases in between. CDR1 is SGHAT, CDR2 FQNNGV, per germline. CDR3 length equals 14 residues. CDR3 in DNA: TGTGCCAGCAGCCCTTGGGGATCTGGAAACACCATATATTTT. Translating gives CASSPWGSGNTIYF.

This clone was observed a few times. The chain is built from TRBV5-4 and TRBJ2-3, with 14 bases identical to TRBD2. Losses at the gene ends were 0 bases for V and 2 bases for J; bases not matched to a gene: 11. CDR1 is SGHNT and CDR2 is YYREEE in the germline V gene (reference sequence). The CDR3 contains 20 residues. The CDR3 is CASSLEIGLAGGGDTDTQYF. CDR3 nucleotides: TGTGCCAGCAGCTTGGAAATAGGACTAGCGGGAGGAGGAGACACAGATACGCAGTATTTT.

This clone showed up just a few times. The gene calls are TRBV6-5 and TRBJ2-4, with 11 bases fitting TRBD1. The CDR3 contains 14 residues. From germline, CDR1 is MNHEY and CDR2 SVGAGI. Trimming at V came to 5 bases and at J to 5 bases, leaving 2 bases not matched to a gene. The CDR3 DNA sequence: TGTGCCAGCAGTGAGGACAGGGGGCAAAACATTCAGTACTTC. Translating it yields CASSEDRGQNIQYF.

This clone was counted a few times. CDR3 nucleotide sequence: TGTGCCAGCATTGGTTCAGGGAGAAGCGAGCAGTACTTC. Its protein is CASIGSGRSEQYF. The V and J genes are TRBV28 and TRBJ2-7, with D tentatively TRBD1 or TRBD2 (5 bases each). This CDR3 spans 13 amino acids. Deletions cut 7 bases from V and 6 bases from J, with 16 bases between. Germline assignment: CDR1 MDHEN and CDR2 SYDVKM.

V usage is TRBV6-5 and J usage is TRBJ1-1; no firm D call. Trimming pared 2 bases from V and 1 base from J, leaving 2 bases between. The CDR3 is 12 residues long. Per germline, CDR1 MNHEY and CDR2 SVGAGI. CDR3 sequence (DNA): TGTGCCAGCAGTTACGCGAACACTGAAGCTTTCTTT. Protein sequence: CASSYANTEAFF.

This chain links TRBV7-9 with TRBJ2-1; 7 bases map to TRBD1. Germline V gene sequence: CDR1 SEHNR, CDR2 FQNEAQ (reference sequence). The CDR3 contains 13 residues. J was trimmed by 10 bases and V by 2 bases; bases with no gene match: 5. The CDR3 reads CASSLLGQQEQFF. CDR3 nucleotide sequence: TGTGCCAGCAGCTTACTGGGACAGCAGGAGCAGTTCTTC.

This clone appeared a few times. CDR3 in amino acids: CSVGSSGANVLTF. Here the CDR3 DNA reads TGCAGCGTTGGGAGCTCTGGGGCCAACGTCCTGACTTTC. This rearrangement joins TRBV29-1 to TRBJ2-6, with D unclear. Trimming cost V 4 bases and J 0 bases, with 4 bases left between them. Germline V gene lookup returns CDR1 SQVTM and CDR2 ANQGSEA. This CDR3 comprises 13 residues.

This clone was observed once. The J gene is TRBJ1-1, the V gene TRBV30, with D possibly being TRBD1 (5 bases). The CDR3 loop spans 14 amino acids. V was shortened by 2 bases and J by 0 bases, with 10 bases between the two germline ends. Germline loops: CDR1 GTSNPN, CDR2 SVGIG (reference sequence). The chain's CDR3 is CAWSPGRMNTEAFF. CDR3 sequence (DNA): TGTGCCTGGAGTCCGGGACGGATGAACACTGAAGCTTTCTTT. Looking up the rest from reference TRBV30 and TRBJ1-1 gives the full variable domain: SQTIHQWPATLVQPVGSPLSLECTVEGTSNPNLYWYRQAAGRGLQLLFYSVGIGQISSEVPQNLSASRPQDRQFILSSKKLLLSDSGFYLCAWSPGRMNTEAFFGQGTRLTVV.

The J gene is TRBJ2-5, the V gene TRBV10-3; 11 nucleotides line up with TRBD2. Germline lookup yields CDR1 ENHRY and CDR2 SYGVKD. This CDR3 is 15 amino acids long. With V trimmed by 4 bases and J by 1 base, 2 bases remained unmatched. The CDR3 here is CAISALAGGQETQYF. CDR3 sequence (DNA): TGTGCCATCAGTGCGCTAGCGGGGGGCCAAGAGACCCAGTACTTC.

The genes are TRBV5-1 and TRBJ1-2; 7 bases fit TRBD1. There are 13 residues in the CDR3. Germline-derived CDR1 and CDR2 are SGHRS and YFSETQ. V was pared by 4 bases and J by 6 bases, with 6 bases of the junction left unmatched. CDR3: CASSTGTVDGYTF. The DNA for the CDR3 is TGCGCCAGCAGCACCGGGACAGTGGATGGCTACACCTTC.

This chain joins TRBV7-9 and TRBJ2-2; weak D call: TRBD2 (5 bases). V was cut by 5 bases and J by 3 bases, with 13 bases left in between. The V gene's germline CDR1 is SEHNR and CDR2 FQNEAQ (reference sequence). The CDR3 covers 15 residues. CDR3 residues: CASSRSGSDTGELFF. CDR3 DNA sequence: TGTGCCAGCAGCCGAAGCGGCTCCGACACCGGGGAGCTGTTTTTT.

CDR3 amino acids: CASSLARGQETQYF. The CDR3 region has the DNA TGTGCCAGCAGCTTAGCCCGGGGCCAAGAGACCCAGTACTTC. The V and J genes are TRBV5-4 and TRBJ2-5; tentative D call: TRBD2 (5 bases). The V and J ends lost 2 bases and 1 base respectively, with 9 bases between them. The length of the CDR3 is 14 residues. CDR1 and CDR2 (germline): SGHNT, YYREEE (reference sequence).

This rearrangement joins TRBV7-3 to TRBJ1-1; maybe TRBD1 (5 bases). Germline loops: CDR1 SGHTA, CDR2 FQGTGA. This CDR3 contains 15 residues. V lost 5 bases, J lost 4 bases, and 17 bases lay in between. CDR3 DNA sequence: TGTGCCAGCAGCCCCGGCCAGGGTTTGTCCACTGAAGCTTTCTTT. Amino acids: CASSPGQGLSTEAFF.

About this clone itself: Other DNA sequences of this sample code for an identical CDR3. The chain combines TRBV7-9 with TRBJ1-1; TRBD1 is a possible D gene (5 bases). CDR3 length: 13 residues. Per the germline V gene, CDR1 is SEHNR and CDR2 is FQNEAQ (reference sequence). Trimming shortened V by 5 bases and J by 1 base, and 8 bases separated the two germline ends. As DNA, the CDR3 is TGTGCCAGCAGCCTTCAGGGGAACACTGAAGCTTTCTTT. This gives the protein CASSLQGNTEAFF.

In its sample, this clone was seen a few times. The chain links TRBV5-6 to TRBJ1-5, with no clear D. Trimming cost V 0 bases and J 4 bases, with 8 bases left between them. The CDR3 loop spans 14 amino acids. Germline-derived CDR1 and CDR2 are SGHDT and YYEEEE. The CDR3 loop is CASSLGRLNQPQHF. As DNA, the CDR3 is TGTGCCAGCAGCTTGGGACGGCTTAATCAGCCCCAGCATTTT.

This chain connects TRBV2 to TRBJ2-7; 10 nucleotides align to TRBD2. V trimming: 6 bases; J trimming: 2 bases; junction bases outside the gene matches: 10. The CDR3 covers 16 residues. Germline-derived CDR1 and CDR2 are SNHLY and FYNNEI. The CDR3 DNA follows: TGTGCCAGCAGACAACCAACTAGCGGGGCCACCTACGAGCAGTACTTC. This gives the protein CASRQPTSGATYEQYF.

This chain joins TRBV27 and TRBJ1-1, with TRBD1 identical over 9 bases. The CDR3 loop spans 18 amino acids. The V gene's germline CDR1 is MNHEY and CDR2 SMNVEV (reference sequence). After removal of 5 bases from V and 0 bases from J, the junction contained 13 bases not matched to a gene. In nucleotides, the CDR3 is TGTGCCAGCAGTCCCAGGGGCGGACAGGGGCGGGTGAACACTGAAGCTTTCTTT. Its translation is CASSPRGGQGRVNTEAFF.

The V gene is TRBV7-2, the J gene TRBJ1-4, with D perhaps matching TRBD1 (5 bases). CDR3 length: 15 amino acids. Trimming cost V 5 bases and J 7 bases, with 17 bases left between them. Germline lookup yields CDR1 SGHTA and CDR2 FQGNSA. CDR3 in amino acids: CASSIQGQAGEKLFF. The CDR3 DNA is TGTGCCAGCAGCATTCAGGGCCAAGCGGGTGAAAAACTGTTTTTT.

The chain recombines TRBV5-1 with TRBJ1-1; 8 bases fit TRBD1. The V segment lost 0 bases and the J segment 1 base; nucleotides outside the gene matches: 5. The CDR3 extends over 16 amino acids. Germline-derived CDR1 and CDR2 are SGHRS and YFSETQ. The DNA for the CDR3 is TGCGCCAGCAGCTTGGGGACCGGGACAGGGAACACTGAAGCTTTCTTT. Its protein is CASSLGTGTGNTEAFF.

This CDR3 is CASSSRGSGANVLTF. In DNA form, the CDR3 reads TGTGCCAGCAGTTCTAGGGGATCTGGGGCCAACGTCCTGACTTTC. V gene TRBV7-9 combines with J gene TRBJ2-6; perhaps TRBD1 as D (5 bases). This CDR3 is built from 15 residues. The germline V gene encodes CDR1 SEHNR and CDR2 FQNEAQ (reference sequence). V lost 6 bases and J 1 base, leaving 10 bases between the germline ends.

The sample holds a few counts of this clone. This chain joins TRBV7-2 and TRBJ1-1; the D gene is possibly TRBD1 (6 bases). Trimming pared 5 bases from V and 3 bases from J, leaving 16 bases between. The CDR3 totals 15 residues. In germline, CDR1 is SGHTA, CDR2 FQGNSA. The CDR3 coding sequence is TGTGCCAGCAGCAAGCAGGGAGGGGGAGACACTGAAGCTTTCTTT. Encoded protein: CASSKQGGGDTEAFF.

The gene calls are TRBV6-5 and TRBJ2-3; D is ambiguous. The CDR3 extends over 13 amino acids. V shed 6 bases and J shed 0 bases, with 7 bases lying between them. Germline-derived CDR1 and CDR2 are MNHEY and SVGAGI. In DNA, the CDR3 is TGTGCCAGCAGGCCTATAAGCACAGATACGCAGTATTTT. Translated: CASRPISTDTQYF.

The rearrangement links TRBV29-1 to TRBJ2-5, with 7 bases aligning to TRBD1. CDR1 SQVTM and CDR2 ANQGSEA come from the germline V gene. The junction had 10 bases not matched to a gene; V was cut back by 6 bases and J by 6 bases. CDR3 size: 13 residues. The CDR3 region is CSVGQLSLKTQYF. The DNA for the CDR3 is TGCAGCGTGGGACAGCTGAGCTTGAAGACCCAGTACTTC.

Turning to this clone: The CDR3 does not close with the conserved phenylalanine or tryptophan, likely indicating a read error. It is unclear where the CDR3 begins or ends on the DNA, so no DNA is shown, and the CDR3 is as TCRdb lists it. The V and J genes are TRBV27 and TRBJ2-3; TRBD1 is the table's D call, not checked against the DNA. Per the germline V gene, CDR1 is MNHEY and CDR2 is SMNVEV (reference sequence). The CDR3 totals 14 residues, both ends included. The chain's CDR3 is CARAMTDTQYFGPL.

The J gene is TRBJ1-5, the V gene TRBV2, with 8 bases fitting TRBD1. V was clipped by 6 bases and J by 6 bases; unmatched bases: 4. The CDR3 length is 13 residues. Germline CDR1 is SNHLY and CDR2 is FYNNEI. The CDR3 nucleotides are TGTGCCAGCAGGGATGACAGGGGTCAGCCCCAGCATTTT. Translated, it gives CASRDDRGQPQHF.